This entry lists 21 T cell receptor beta chains sequenced from one sample in a study of cytomegalovirus exposure and HLA in healthy donors. Use of 60 Vbeta and 13 Jbeta primers characterized the PCR. Using immunoSEQ multiplex PCR, the repertoire was profiled, and TCRdb retains in-frame clones only, with some absent. Altogether over 110,000 clones are present, roughly three quarters being singletons, with the ten largest covering less than 3%. Sequenced sample: PBMCs. The receptors were sampled from a female donor in good health and CMV-seronegative.

The CDR3 DNA follows: TGCGCCAGCAGCCAGGATTTGAGGGTTGGTCAGCCCCAGCATTTT. Its protein product is CASSQDLRVGQPQHF. V gene TRBV4-3 combines with J gene TRBJ1-5, with D unclear. The CDR3 spans 15 residues. V was cut by 3 bases and J by 6 bases, with 15 bases left in between. Germline V gene data show CDR1 as LGHNA and CDR2 as YSLEER.

The V and J genes are TRBV9 and TRBJ1-1; D is unclear. The V end lost 0 bases, the J end lost 1 base, and 19 bases lay between the germline ends. This CDR3 has 18 residues. Looked up from germline, CDR1 is SGDLS and CDR2 is YYNGEE. In nucleotides, the CDR3 is TGTGCCAGCAGCGTAGGCCCGGGGTCTGGACGGACGAACACTGAAGCTTTCTTT. This sequence encodes CASSVGPGSGRTNTEAFF.

As to this clone: One end of the junction does not line up with germline, which may come from a read error. V is TRBV7-7 and J is TRBJ2-7, with 7 bases lining up with TRBD2. Per the germline V gene, CDR1 is SSHAT and CDR2 is FNYEAQ (reference sequence). This CDR3 has 14 amino acids. CDR3 DNA: TGTGCTAGCAGCTTAACCACGGAGGGAGGGGAACTATACTTC. Its translation: CASSLTTEGGELYF.

This sequence joins TRBV5-1 and TRBJ1-1; D is unresolved. The CDR3 loop spans 15 amino acids. The V gene lost 4 bases and the J gene lost 2 bases, with 15 bases spanning the gap. Looked up from germline, CDR1 is SGHRS and CDR2 is YFSETQ. CDR3 nucleotide sequence: TGCGCCAGCAGCCTACAGCCAGAAATAAACACTGAAGCTTTCTTT. Its translation: CASSLQPEINTEAFF.

The J gene is TRBJ2-2, the V gene TRBV28; D is possibly TRBD2 (5 bases). The CDR3 runs to 14 residues. Trimming pared 6 bases from V and 0 bases from J, leaving 8 bases between. Per the germline V gene, CDR1 is MDHEN and CDR2 is SYDVKM. Here the CDR3 reads CASRGGSNTGELFF. DNA for the CDR3: TGTGCCAGCAGAGGAGGATCGAACACCGGGGAGCTGTTTTTT.

The J gene is TRBJ1-4, the V gene TRBV4-1; no clear D. This CDR3 is 16 amino acids long. With 4 bases removed from V and 8 bases from J, the gap between germline ends came to 20 bases. Germline values: CDR1 MGHRA, CDR2 YSYEKL. CDR3 DNA sequence: TGCGCCAGCAGCCCCGGCCCGCGGGGAATACAGGAAAAACTGTTTTTT. Translating it yields CASSPGPRGIQEKLFF.

The chain recombines TRBV10-3 with TRBJ2-1, with 7 bases aligning to TRBD2. Looked up from germline, CDR1 is ENHRY and CDR2 is SYGVKD. V was pared by 5 bases and J by 8 bases, with 6 bases of the junction left unmatched. This CDR3 spans 13 amino acids. The CDR3 loop is CAISNGGFDEQFF. The CDR3 bases are TGTGCCATCAGTAACGGGGGGTTCGATGAGCAGTTCTTC.

The V gene is TRBV30, the J gene TRBJ1-1, with 7 positions matching TRBD1. V lost 6 bases and J lost 6; bases outside the gene matches: 16. This CDR3 region has 15 residues. CDR1 is GTSNPN and CDR2 is SVGIG in the germline V gene (reference sequence). CDR3 protein: CACTISTGIRAEAFF. The CDR3 region has the DNA TGTGCCTGCACGATTTCGACAGGGATTAGGGCTGAAGCTTTCTTT.

The rearrangement links TRBV4-1 to TRBJ1-2; maybe TRBD1 (5 bases). V was pared by 0 bases and J by 3 bases, with 20 bases between. The CDR3 is 18 amino acids. CDR1 is MGHRA, CDR2 YSYEKL, per germline. CDR3: CASSQDWTLTREDYGYTF. CDR3 coding DNA: TGCGCCAGCAGCCAAGATTGGACCCTGACCAGGGAGGACTATGGCTACACCTTC.

This clone has a single count. A read error may account for a junction end that differs from germline. The genes are TRBV15 and TRBJ1-2; 7 positions agree with TRBD1. Germline-derived CDR1 and CDR2 are LNHNV and YYDKDF (reference sequence). The CDR3 spans 17 residues. The chain's CDR3 is CATSRVGRTGNNYGYPF. The CDR3 nucleotides are TGTGCCACCAGCAGAGTGGGTCGGACAGGCAATAACTATGGCTACCCCTTC.

The chain combines TRBV15 with TRBJ2-7; D unresolved. V lost 4 bases and J lost 0, with 7 bases in between. Per the germline V gene, CDR1 is LNHNV and CDR2 is YYDKDF (reference sequence). The CDR3 covers 13 residues. The CDR3 DNA reads TGTGCCACCAGCATCGGGTACTCCTACGAGCAGTACTTC. It translates to CATSIGYSYEQYF. The full variable domain, rest sourced from reference TRBV15 and TRBJ2-7, is DAMVIQNPRYQVTQFGKPVTLSCSQTLNHNVMYWYQQKSSQAPKLLFHYYDKDFNNEADTPDNFQSRRPNTSFCFLDIRSPGLGDTAMYLCATSIGYSYEQYFGPGTRLTVT.

V is TRBV4-1 and J is TRBJ2-7; 10 bases match TRBD2. Germline lookup yields CDR1 MGHRA and CDR2 YSYEKL. The V segment lost 4 bases and the J segment 0 bases; nucleotides outside the gene matches: 12. The CDR3 sequence is 18 residues long. The CDR3 nucleotides are TGCGCCAGCAGCCCCCTCCCCGGGACTAGCGTCCCCTCCTACGAGCAGTACTTC. Translated, it gives CASSPLPGTSVPSYEQYF.

This clone was seen only a few times. The chain has TRBV6-5 and TRBJ1-4, with D unclear. Trimming left V 3 bases short and J 12 bases short, with 11 bases between. CDR3 length: 12 residues. CDR1 MNHEY and CDR2 SVGAGI come from the germline V gene. In DNA, the CDR3 is TGTGCCAGCAGTTATACGGGAGGGCAACTGTTTTTT. Translated, it gives CASSYTGGQLFF.

J is TRBJ1-2 and V is TRBV15; 7 bases match TRBD1. This CDR3 comprises 15 residues. In germline, CDR1 is LNHNV, CDR2 YYDKDF (reference sequence). After removal of 4 bases from V and 6 bases from J, the junction contained 11 bases not matched to a gene. The DNA for the CDR3 is TGTGCCACCAGCAATTCCGGGGGAACAGGGGATGGCTACACCTTC. This encodes CATSNSGGTGDGYTF.

The J gene is TRBJ2-7, the V gene TRBV7-2, with D tentatively TRBD2 (5 bases). The CDR3 contains 13 residues. Germline V gives CDR1 SGHTA, CDR2 FQGNSA. Deletions cut 5 bases from V and 3 bases from J, with 11 bases between. In DNA, the CDR3 is TGTGCCAGCAGCCTGGACTTTAACTACGAGCAGTACTTC. Translating gives CASSLDFNYEQYF.

There are many counts of this clone. The chain combines TRBV6-6 with TRBJ1-1, with 10 bases aligning to TRBD1. V dropped 6 bases and J dropped 11; count of bases not matched to a gene: 6. Germline CDR1 is MNHNY and CDR2 is SVGAGI (reference sequence). The CDR3 is made up of 12 amino acids. Here the CDR3 reads CASSDRGRNAFF. Written as DNA, the CDR3 is TGTGCCAGCAGCGACAGGGGGCGGAATGCTTTCTTT.

The CDR3 DNA is TGCAGCGTTGAACAGGGACTGGACTATGGCTACACCTTC. Its protein is CSVEQGLDYGYTF. The gene calls are TRBV29-1 and TRBJ1-2; D may be TRBD1 (5 bases). CDR1 is SQVTM, CDR2 ANQGSEA, per germline. The CDR3 loop spans 13 amino acids. Between the trimmed V and J ends, which lost 2 bases and 3 bases, there was a span of 10 bases.

The chain employs TRBV4-2 and TRBJ1-2, with 12 bases identical to TRBD1. Per germline, CDR1 LGHNA and CDR2 YNFKEQ. The CDR3 length is 14 residues. The ends lost 8 bases at V and 6 bases at J; junction bases unmatched: 7. DNA of the CDR3: TGTGCCAGCCAGACGGGACAGGGGGCAAATGGCTACACCTTC. Translated, it gives CASQTGQGANGYTF.

The rearrangement links TRBV7-2 to TRBJ1-1, with unresolved D. Deletions cut 3 bases from V and 0 bases from J, with 8 bases between. This CDR3 region has 14 residues. CDR1 is SGHTA, CDR2 FQGNSA, per germline. The DNA for the CDR3 is TGTGCCAGCAGCTTTCACAGCCTGAACACTGAAGCTTTCTTT. Its translation: CASSFHSLNTEAFF.

The chain recombines TRBV21-1 with TRBJ2-3; the table gives TRBD2 as D, unverified against the DNA. TRBV21-1 is given as a pseudogene. This CDR3 region has 13 residues. The CDR3 protein is CASNSRLAFLGYF. In nucleotides, the CDR3 is TGTGCCAGCAACTCCAGGTTAGCGTTCCTGGGGTATTTT.

The V and J genes are TRBV10-3 and TRBJ1-5; D unresolved. The V end was cut by 4 bases, the J end by 7 bases, with 8 bases between. Germline CDR1 is ENHRY and CDR2 is SYGVKD. This CDR3 is built from 12 residues. The CDR3 nucleotides read TGTGCCATCAGTGGCTGGGAGCAGCCCCAGCATTTT. It codes for CAISGWEQPQHF.